This T cell receptor beta chain was recorded in a study of cytomegalovirus exposure and HLA in healthy donors. The trim removed 1 base at V and 5 bases at J, leaving 12 bases unmatched. CDR1 and CDR2 from the germline V gene are SGHRS and YFSETQ. This CDR3 is 18 amino acids long. The PCR made use of 60 Vbeta and 13 Jbeta primers. Libraries were prepared by immunoSEQ multiplex PCR; TCRdb keeps only in-frame clonotypes and omits some of them. Of about 91,000 clones listed, 86% are singletons. V is TRBV5-1 and J is TRBJ1-6, with 7 bases aligning to TRBD1. The TCR originated in a man between 25 and 39 years old in good health and CMV-seropositive. The sequencing input was PBMCs. CDR3 bases: TGCGCCAGCAGCTTGATATTCGAGGCAGGGGGAAATAATTCACCCCTCCACTTT. Encoded protein: CASSLIFEAGGNNSPLHF.